This entry lists 16 T cell receptor beta chains sequenced from one sample in a study of blood T cell repertoires in COVID-19. The method was immunoSEQ multiplex PCR; TCRdb's version includes in-frame clones alone and lacks a portion of them. The sample has 90,000 to 140,000 clones; over 75% are singletons. The sample consisted of peripheral blood. The origin of the receptors is a man aged 50-59 years with acute or convalescent COVID-19.

The chain has TRBV4-1 and TRBJ2-7; 15 bases fit TRBD2. V shed 0 bases, J shed 4 bases, and the junction held 4 bases outside the gene matches. The CDR3 runs to 17 residues. Germline loops: CDR1 MGHRA, CDR2 YSYEKL. This CDR3 reads CASSQDRTSGRGYEQYF. In DNA, the CDR3 is TGCGCCAGCAGCCAAGATCGGACTAGCGGGAGGGGATACGAGCAGTACTTC.

The chain is built from TRBV6-2 or TRBV6-3 and TRBJ2-1, with 7 positions matching TRBD2. Germline lookup yields CDR1 MNHEY and CDR2 SVGEGT. This CDR3 contains 17 residues. The V and J ends lost 2 bases and 4 bases, in that order; junction bases with no gene match: 11. The CDR3: CASSYTLADPFYNEQFF. In DNA, the CDR3 is TGTGCCAGCAGTTACACCCTAGCGGACCCGTTTTACAATGAGCAGTTCTTC.

J is TRBJ1-3 and V is TRBV9; 7 positions match TRBD1. The V segment lost 4 bases and the J segment 1 base; nucleotides outside the gene matches: 2. The CDR3 contains 14 residues. The V gene's germline CDR1 is SGDLS and CDR2 YYNGEE. CDR3 sequence: CASSSTGSGNTIYF. In DNA form, the CDR3 reads TGTGCCAGCAGCTCGACAGGGTCTGGAAACACCATATATTTT.

The genes are TRBV29-1 and TRBJ1-5; maybe TRBD1 (6 bases). The CDR3 covers 12 residues. Germline V gives CDR1 SQVTM, CDR2 ANQGSEA. V was clipped by 7 bases and J by 3 bases, with 10 bases between them. For the CDR3, the DNA is TGCAGCGGGGGACACCCCAATCAGCCCCAGCATTTT. It encodes CSGGHPNQPQHF.

The rearrangement uses TRBV21-1 and TRBJ1-5; the table names TRBD1, a call not compared with the DNA. TRBV21-1 is recorded as a pseudogene. The CDR3 is 19 amino acids. CDR3 sequence (DNA): TGTGCCAGCAGCACTCGCCCCCCGACAGGAATTTATAGCAATCAGCCCCAGCATTTT. Protein sequence: CASSTRPPTGIYSNQPQHF.

V gene TRBV2 combines with J gene TRBJ2-7; D ambiguous. The CDR3 is 12 residues long. Trimming left V 6 bases short and J 6 bases short, with 12 bases between. Germline-derived CDR1 and CDR2 are SNHLY and FYNNEI. Here the CDR3 reads CASSSPLAEQYF. The CDR3 region has the DNA TGTGCCAGCAGCTCACCATTGGCCGAGCAGTACTTC.

The CDR3 reads CASSYRGQAAGANVLTF. In nucleotides, the CDR3 is TGTGCCAGCAGTTACAGGGGACAGGCGGCTGGGGCCAACGTCCTGACTTTC. V and J are TRBV11-3 and TRBJ2-6; TRBD1 agrees at 8 bases. The CDR3 covers 17 residues. Looked up from germline, CDR1 is SGHNT and CDR2 is YENEEA. V shed 6 bases, J shed 2 bases, and the junction held 9 bases outside the gene matches.

This sequence joins TRBV12-3 or TRBV12-4 and TRBJ2-2, with 7 bases identical to TRBD1. CDR3 length: 13 residues. Trimming at V came to 5 bases and at J to 7 bases, leaving 4 bases not matched to a gene. CDR3 in amino acids: CASSSRGYGELFF. CDR3 coding DNA: TGTGCCAGCAGTAGCAGGGGGTACGGGGAGCTGTTTTTT.

The V call is TRBV7-2, the J call TRBJ2-3; maybe TRBD1 (6 bases). Germline-derived CDR1 and CDR2 are SGHTA and FQGNSA. This CDR3 is 17 amino acids long. CDR3 amino acids: CATSNLPTGLGTDTQYF. In DNA, the CDR3 is TGTGCGACGTCTAATTTACCGACAGGACTCGGCACAGATACGCAGTATTTT.

The chain carries TRBV5-1 and TRBJ2-5, with 9 bases lining up with TRBD1. Germline V lookup: CDR1 SGHRS, CDR2 YFSETQ. Losses at the gene ends were 0 bases for V and 4 bases for J; bases not matched to a gene: 4. The CDR3 has 15 amino acids. The CDR3 loop is CASSLAGTGRETQYF. In DNA, the CDR3 is TGCGCCAGCAGCTTGGCTGGGACAGGGAGAGAGACCCAGTACTTC.

V gene TRBV27 combines with J gene TRBJ2-3; D might be TRBD2 (6 bases). CDR3 length equals 15 residues. Germline V CDR1 and CDR2: MNHEY, SMNVEV (reference sequence). Trimming cost V 2 bases and J 0 bases, with 9 bases left between them. The CDR3 protein is CASSLAGPSTDTQYF. In DNA, the CDR3 is TGTGCCAGCAGTTTAGCGGGACCTAGCACAGATACGCAGTATTTT.

For this clone: Other DNA sequences of this sample code for an identical CDR3. The rearrangement joins TRBV5-5 to TRBJ1-4; no clear D. Trimming shortened V by 0 bases and J by 7 bases, and 10 bases separated the two germline ends. Germline V gives CDR1 SGHKS, CDR2 YYEKEE (reference sequence). This CDR3 region has 14 residues. CDR3 bases: TGTGCCAGCAGCTTGGTGTCAGGAGGTGAAAAACTGTTTTTT. Its protein is CASSLVSGGEKLFF. The variable domain in full, with the rest retrieved from reference TRBV5-5 and TRBJ1-4, is DAGVTQSPTHLIKTRGQQVTLRCSPISGHKSVSWYQQVLGQGPQFIFQYYEKEERGRGNFPDRFSARQFPNYSSELNVNALLLGDSALYLCASSLVSGGEKLFFGSGTQLSVL.

The V gene is TRBV3-1 (or the pseudogene TRBV3-2), the J gene TRBJ1-4; possibly TRBD1 for D (5 bases). Trimming pared 0 bases from V and 11 bases from J, leaving 13 bases between. The CDR3 is made up of 14 amino acids. Germline V gene lookup returns CDR1 LGHDT and CDR2 YNNKEL (reference sequence). The CDR3 reads CASSQDSRALKLFF. The CDR3 bases are TGTGCCAGCAGCCAAGATAGCAGGGCCCTTAAACTGTTTTTT.

CDR3 amino acids: CASSPGLAGEFSYNEQFF. The CDR3 DNA is TGTGCCAGCAGCCCGGGACTAGCGGGAGAGTTTTCCTACAATGAGCAGTTCTTC. The chain couples TRBV5-4 to TRBJ2-1; TRBD2 aligns across 14 bases. Germline CDR1 reads SGHNT; CDR2 reads YYREEE (reference sequence). After removal of 4 bases from V and 1 base from J, the junction contained 7 bases not matched to a gene. The CDR3 length is 18 residues. The whole variable domain, remainder taken from reference TRBV5-4 and TRBJ2-1, is ETGVTQSPTHLIKTRGQQVTLRCSSQSGHNTVSWYQQALGQGPQFIFQYYREEENGRGNFPPRFSGLQFPNYSSELNVNALELDDSALYLCASSPGLAGEFSYNEQFFGPGTRLTVL.

The chain uses TRBV7-9 and TRBJ1-2, with no clear D. CDR3 length equals 14 residues. Germline V gene lookup returns CDR1 SEHNR and CDR2 FQNEAQ (reference sequence). V lost 4 bases and J 8 bases, leaving 17 bases between the germline ends. Here the CDR3 reads CASSSTTREWGYTF. The DNA of the CDR3 is TGTGCCAGCAGCTCAACCACCCGGGAGTGGGGCTACACCTTC.

This rearrangement joins TRBV5-1 to TRBJ1-4, with a tentative D call TRBD1 (6 bases). The CDR3 totals 14 residues. Trimming removed 1 base from V and 3 bases from J, with 7 bases in between. Germline assignment: CDR1 SGHRS and CDR2 YFSETQ. CDR3 coding DNA: TGCGCCAGCAGCTTGTCAGGGGCTAATGAAAAACTGTTTTTT. The encoded protein is CASSLSGANEKLFF.